This T cell receptor (beta chain) was sequenced during a study of blood T cells in healthy people across ages. The study, taken as a whole, reports: Across the age range, TCR beta diversity per million T cells fell in a roughly linear way.

A second PCR, run for 7 to 11 cycles, used a sample-barcoded 5' primer plus a J-beta primer mix. Using its own MiXCR run on the 5' RACE reads, TCRdb lists one record per CDR3 protein. Of 890,000 or so distinct CDR3 sequences in the sample, under 80% were seen once. To note about this clonotype: Its antigen is currently unknown.

This receptor was identified in a young man in good health. The material sequenced was blood.

CDR3 sequence: CATSDFGTGVYNEQFF. The DNA of the CDR3 is TGTGCCACCAGTGATTTTGGGACAGGGGTATACAATGAGCAGTTCTTC. The chain uses TRBV24-1 and TRBJ2-1, with 10 nucleotides matching TRBD1. This CDR3 is 16 amino acids long. From germline, CDR1 is KGHDR and CDR2 SFDVKD. V lost 1 base and J lost 4; bases outside the gene matches: 3.